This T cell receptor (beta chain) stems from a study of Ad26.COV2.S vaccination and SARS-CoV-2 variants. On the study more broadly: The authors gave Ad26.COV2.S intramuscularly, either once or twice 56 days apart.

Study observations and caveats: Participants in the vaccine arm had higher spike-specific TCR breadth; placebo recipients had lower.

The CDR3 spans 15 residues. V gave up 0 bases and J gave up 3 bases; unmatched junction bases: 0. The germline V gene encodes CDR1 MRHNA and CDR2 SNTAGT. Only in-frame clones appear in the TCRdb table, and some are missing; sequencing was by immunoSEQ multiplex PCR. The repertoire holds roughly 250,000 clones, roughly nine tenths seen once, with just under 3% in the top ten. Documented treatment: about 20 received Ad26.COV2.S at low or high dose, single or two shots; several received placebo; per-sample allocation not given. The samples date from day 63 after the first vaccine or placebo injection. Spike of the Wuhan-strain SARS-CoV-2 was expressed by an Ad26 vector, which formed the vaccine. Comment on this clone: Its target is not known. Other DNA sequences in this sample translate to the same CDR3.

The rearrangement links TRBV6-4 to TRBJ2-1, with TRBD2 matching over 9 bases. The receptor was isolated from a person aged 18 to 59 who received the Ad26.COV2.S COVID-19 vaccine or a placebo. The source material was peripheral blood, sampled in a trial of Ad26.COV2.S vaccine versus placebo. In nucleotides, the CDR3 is TGTGCCAGCAGTGACTCTAGCGGGAGCTACAATGAGCAGTTCTTC. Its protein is CASSDSSGSYNEQFF.